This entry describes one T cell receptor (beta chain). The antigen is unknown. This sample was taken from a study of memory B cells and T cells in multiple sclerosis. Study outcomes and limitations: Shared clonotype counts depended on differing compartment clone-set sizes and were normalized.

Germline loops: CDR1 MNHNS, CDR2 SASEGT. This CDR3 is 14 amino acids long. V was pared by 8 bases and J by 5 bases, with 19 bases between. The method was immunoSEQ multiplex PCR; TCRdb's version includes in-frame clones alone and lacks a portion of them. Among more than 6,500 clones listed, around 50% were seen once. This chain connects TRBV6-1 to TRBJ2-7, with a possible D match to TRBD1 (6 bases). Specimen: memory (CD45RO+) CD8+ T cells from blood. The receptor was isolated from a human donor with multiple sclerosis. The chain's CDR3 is CASAQLYRAHEQYF. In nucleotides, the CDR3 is TGTGCCAGCGCCCAGCTCTACAGGGCCCACGAGCAGTACTTC.